This T cell receptor beta chain was retrieved from a study of blood T cell repertoires in COVID-19. Some clones are missing from TCRdb's copy, which holds only in-frame ones; the method was immunoSEQ multiplex PCR. The sample consists of more than 80,000 clones, roughly 86% of them appearing once. The sample holds a few counts of this clone. Looked up from germline, CDR1 is ENHRY and CDR2 is SYGVKD. J was trimmed by 10 bases and V by 3 bases; bases with no gene match: 10. This CDR3 spans 15 amino acids. The chain uses TRBV10-3 and TRBJ2-1, with TRBD1 matching 9 bases. The sequence was collected from a man aged 45-65 years with active or convalescent COVID-19. The sequenced sample consisted of peripheral blood. In nucleotides, the CDR3 is TGTGCCATCAGTGACCGGGACAGGGCTAAGGGGGAGCAGTTCTTC. It specifies CAISDRDRAKGEQFF.